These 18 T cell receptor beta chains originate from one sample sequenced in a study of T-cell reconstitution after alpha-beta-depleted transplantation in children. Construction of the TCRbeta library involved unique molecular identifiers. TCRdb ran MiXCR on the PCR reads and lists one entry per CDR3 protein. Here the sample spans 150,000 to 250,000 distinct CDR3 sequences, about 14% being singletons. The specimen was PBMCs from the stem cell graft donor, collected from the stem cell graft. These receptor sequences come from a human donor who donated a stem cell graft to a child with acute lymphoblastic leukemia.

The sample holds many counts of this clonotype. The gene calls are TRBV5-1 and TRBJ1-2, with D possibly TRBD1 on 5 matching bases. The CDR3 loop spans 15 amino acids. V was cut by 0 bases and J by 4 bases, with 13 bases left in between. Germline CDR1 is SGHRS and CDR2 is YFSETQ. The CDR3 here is CASSLAAGRGYGYTF. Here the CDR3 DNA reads TGCGCCAGCAGCTTGGCAGCAGGGAGAGGCTATGGCTACACCTTC.

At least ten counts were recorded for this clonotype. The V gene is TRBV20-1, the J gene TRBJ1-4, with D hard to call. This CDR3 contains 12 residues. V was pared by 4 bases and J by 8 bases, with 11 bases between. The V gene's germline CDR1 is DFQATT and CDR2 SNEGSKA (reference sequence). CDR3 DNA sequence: TGCAGTGCTATCGGCCAGGACGAAAAACTGTTTTTT. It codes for CSAIGQDEKLFF.

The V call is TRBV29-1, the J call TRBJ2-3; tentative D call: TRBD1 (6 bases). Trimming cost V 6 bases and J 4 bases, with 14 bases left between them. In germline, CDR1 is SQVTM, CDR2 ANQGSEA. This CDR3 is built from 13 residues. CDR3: CSVQRAGADTQYF. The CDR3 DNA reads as TGCAGCGTCCAAAGGGCAGGGGCAGATACGCAGTATTTT.

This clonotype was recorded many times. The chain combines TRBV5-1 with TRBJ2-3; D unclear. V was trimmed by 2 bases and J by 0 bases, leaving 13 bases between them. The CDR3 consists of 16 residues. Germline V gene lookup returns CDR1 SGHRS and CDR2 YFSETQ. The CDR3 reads CASSFGVGVSTDTQYF. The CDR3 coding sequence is TGCGCCAGCAGCTTCGGCGTTGGAGTTAGCACAGATACGCAGTATTTT. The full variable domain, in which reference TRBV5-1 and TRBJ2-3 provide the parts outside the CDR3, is KAGVTQTPRYLIKTRGQQVTLSCSPISGHRSVSWYQQTPGQGLQFLFEYFSETQRNKGNFPGRFSGRQFSNSRSEMNVSTLELGDSALYLCASSFGVGVSTDTQYFGPGTRLTVL.

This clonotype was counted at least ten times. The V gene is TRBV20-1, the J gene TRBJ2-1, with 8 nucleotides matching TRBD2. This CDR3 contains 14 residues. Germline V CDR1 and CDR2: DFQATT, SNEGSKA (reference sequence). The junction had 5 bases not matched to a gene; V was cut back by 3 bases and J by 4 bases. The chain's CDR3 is CSASRSSGYNEQFF. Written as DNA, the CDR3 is TGCAGTGCTAGCCGGTCTAGCGGGTACAATGAGCAGTTCTTC.

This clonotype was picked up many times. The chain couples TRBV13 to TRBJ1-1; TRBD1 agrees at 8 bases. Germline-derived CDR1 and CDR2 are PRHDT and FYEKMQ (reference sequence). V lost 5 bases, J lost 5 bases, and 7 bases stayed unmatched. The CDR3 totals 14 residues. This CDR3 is CASSVTGGRTEAFF. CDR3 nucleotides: TGTGCCAGCAGCGTAACAGGGGGGCGGACTGAAGCTTTCTTT. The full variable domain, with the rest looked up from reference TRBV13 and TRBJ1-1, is AAGVIQSPRHLIKEKRETATLKCYPIPRHDTVYWYQQGPGQDPQFLISFYEKMQSDKGSIPDRFSAQQFSDYHSELNMSSLELGDSALYFCASSVTGGRTEAFFGQGTRLTVV.

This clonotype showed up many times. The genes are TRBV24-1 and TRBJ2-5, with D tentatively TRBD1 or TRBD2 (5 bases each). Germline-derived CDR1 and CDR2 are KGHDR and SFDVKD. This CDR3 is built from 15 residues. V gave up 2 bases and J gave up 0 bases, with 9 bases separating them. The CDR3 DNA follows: TGTGCCACCAGTGATTCGGGACGGCACCAAGAGACCCAGTACTTC. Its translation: CATSDSGRHQETQYF.

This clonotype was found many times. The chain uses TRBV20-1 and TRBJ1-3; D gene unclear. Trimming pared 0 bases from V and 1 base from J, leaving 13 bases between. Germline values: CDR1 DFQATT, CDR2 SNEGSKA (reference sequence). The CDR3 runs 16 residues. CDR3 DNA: TGCAGTGCTAGAGATTACGTGCGGGGATCTGGAAACACCATATATTTT. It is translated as CSARDYVRGSGNTIYF.

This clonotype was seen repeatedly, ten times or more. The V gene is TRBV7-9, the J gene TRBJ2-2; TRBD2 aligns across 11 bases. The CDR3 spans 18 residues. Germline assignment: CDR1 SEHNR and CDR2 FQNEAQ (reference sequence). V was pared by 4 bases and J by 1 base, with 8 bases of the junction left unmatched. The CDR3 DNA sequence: TGTGCCAGCAGCTCCCGACTAGCGGGAATGGTGAACACCGGGGAGCTGTTTTTT. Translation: CASSSRLAGMVNTGELFF.

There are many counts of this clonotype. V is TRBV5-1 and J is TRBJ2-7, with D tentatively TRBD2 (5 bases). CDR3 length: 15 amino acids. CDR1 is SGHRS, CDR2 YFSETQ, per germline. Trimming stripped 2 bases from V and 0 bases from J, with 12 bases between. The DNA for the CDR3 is TGCGCCAGCAGCTTCCTCGGTCGGGACTCCTACGAGCAGTACTTC. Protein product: CASSFLGRDSYEQYF.

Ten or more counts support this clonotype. Here the CDR3 DNA reads TGCGCCAGCAGCTTCCGGGACCCAAACACCGGGGAGCTGTTTTTT. Its translation: CASSFRDPNTGELFF. The chain carries TRBV5-1 and TRBJ2-2, with D perhaps matching TRBD1 or TRBD2 (5 bases each). Deletions cut 2 bases from V and 2 bases from J, with 10 bases between. The CDR3 runs 15 residues. Germline values: CDR1 SGHRS, CDR2 YFSETQ.

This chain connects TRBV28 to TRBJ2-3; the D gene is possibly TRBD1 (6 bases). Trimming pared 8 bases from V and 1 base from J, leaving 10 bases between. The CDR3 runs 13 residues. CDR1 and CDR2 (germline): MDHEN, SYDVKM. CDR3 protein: CASVAGGTDTQYF. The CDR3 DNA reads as TGTGCCAGCGTCGCAGGGGGCACAGATACGCAGTATTTT.

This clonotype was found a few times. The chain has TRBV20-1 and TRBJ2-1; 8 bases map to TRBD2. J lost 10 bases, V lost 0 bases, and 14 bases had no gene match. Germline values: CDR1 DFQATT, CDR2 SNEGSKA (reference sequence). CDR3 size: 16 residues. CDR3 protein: CSARDQDGRAGWEQFF. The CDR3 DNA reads TGCAGTGCTAGAGATCAAGACGGGAGGGCCGGGTGGGAGCAGTTCTTC.

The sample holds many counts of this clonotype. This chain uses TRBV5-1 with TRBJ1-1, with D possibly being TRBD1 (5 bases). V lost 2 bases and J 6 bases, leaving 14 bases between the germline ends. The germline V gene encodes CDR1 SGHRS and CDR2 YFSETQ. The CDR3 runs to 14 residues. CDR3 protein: CASSFSQGVAEAFF. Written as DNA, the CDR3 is TGCGCCAGCAGCTTCTCCCAGGGTGTAGCTGAAGCTTTCTTT.

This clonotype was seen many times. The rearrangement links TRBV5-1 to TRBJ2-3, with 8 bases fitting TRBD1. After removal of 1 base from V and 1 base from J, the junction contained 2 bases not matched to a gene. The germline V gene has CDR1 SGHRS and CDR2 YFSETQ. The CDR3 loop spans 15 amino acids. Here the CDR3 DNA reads TGCGCCAGCAGCTTGACGGACAGGGGCACAGATACGCAGTATTTT. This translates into CASSLTDRGTDTQYF.

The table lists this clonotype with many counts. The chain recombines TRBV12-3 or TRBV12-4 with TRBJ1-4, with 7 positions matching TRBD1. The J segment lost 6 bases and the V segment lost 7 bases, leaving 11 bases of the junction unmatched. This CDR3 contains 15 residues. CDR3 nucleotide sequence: TGTGCCAGCACCCAGGGGGGAGGGATGGATGAAAAACTGTTTTTT. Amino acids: CASTQGGGMDEKLFF.

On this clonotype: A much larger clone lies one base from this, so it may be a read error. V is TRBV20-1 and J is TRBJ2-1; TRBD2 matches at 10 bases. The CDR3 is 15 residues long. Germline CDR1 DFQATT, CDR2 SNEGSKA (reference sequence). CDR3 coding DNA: TGCAGTGCCCCTGGTAGCGGGAGGTCTAGCAATGAGCACTTCTTC. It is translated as CSAPGSGRSSNEHFF.

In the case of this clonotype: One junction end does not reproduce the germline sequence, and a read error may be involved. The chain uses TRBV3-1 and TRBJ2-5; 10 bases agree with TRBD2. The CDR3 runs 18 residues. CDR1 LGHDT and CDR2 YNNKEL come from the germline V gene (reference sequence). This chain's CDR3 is CACSGPNPGLAKQETQYF. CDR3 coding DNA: TGTGCCTGCAGCGGCCCAAATCCGGGACTAGCGAAACAAGAGACCCAGTACTTC.